This T cell receptor beta chain was profiled in a study of spatial heterogeneity in lung cancer. From the 5' RACE reads, TCRdb called clonotypes with MiXCR, one entry per CDR3 protein. The sample contains more than 95,000 distinct CDR3 sequences, less than 15% of which appear only once. This clonotype has a handful of counts. Time point meaning: blood at routine non-recurrence follow-up after resection. Whole RNA came from tumor, nontumor lung or frozen PBMC and was sequenced without being sorted. V was clipped by 8 bases and J by 1 base, with 11 bases between them. CDR1 and CDR2 (germline): MNHEY, SVGEGT. This CDR3 comprises 14 residues.

The chain combines TRBV6-2 or TRBV6-3 with TRBJ2-2, with D unclear. The clonotype comes from a male donor with early-stage non-small cell lung cancer. The sequencing here drew on PBMCs, taken at follow-up. The CDR3 reads CASVVQENTGELFF. DNA of the CDR3: TGTGCCAGCGTCGTACAAGAGAACACCGGGGAGCTGTTTTTT.